This T cell receptor beta chain was profiled in a study of cytomegalovirus exposure and HLA in healthy donors. For the study at large: T cells numbering about 180 million yielded around 120 million unique TCR beta sequences in an earlier analysis.

To note about this clone: The antigen remains undetermined.

PCR used 60 Vbeta primers and 13 Jbeta primers. Clones were read by immunoSEQ multiplex PCR, and TCRdb kept only the in-frame ones, dropping some. The repertoire holds approximately 130,000 clones, with approximately 80% as singletons. Everyone who donated was a healthy bone marrow donor. Nominally healthy donors were sampled, though unrecorded immune exposures were likely. Germline V lookup: CDR1 MGHDK, CDR2 SYGVNS. This CDR3 has 11 residues. Trimming cost V 7 bases and J 2 bases, with 6 bases left between them. Points from the study as a whole: Later analysis placed DRB1 highest and HLA-C lowest in TCR association rates, which differed by HLA locus.

The sample taken for sequencing was PBMCs. The source of this sequence is a man aged 18-30 years in good health and CMV-seronegative. The chain couples TRBV25-1 to TRBJ2-7; weak D call: TRBD2 (6 bases). The CDR3 coding sequence is TGTGCCAGCACGGGGGCCTACGAGCAGTACTTC. Translated: CASTGAYEQYF.